This T cell receptor beta chain was found in a study of blood T cell repertoires in COVID-19. For the study at large: Acute and convalescent COVID-19 samples came from the United States, Italy and Spain. Sources were T cells, B-cell-depleted T cells, or PBMCs; the material itself was cDNA or gDNA.

Authors' data handling: Nucleated cell counts were estimated from reference gene primer amplification. This table comes from immunoSEQ multiplex PCR, and its TCRdb copy is limited to in-frame clones, with some not included. The V and J calls and clone size come from that table; D and trimming were worked out from the DNA. This table has 55,000 to 90,000 clones, 75% to 95% appearing once. The sequencing sample was made of peripheral blood. This clonotype was sampled from a human donor with active COVID-19. The donor label of this sample is uncertain.

CDR3 residues: CASSADRRGYEQYF. Here the CDR3 DNA reads TGCGCCAGCAGTGCCGACAGGCGAGGCTACGAGCAGTACTTC. The J gene is TRBJ2-7, the V gene TRBV10-1, with a tentative D call TRBD1 (6 bases). The germline CDR1 and CDR2 sequences are WNHNN and SYGVQD (reference sequence). The V and J ends lost 4 bases and 3 bases respectively, with 13 bases between them. There are 14 residues in the CDR3.